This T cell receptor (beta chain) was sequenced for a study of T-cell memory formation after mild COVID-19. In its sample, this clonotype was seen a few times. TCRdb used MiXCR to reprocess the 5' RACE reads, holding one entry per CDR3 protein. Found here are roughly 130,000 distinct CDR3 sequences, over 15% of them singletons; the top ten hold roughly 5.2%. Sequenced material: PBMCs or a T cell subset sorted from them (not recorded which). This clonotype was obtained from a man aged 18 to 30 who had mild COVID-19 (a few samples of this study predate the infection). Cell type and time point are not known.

The CDR3 DNA reads as TGCGCCAGCAGCCAAGGGGAGAGGACAGTGAACTATGGCTACACCTTC. Translating it yields CASSQGERTVNYGYTF. This chain links TRBV4-1 with TRBJ1-2; D may be TRBD1 (6 bases). V was shortened by 1 base and J by 2 bases, with 14 bases between the two germline ends. Per the germline V gene, CDR1 is MGHRA and CDR2 is YSYEKL. The CDR3 runs 16 residues.